These 6 T cell receptor beta chains came from one sample sequenced in a study of T cells in Graves' hyperthyroidism and ophthalmopathy. Using RNA transcripts as the source, TCR beta CDR3 regions were amplified. First-round RT-PCR with HTBI primers amplified the TCR CDR3 region. TCRdb called the multiplex PCR reads again in MiXCR, with one record for every CDR3 protein. The repertoire holds 600,000 to 800,000 distinct CDR3 sequences, with roughly a third as singletons. Sequenced sample: blood. The receptor source for this set is a woman in her forties with Graves' hyperthyroidism.

The chain recombines TRBV19 with TRBJ1-2; TRBD1 matches at 7 bases. J gave up 2 bases and V 9 bases, and 6 bases lay outside the gene matches. The CDR3 has 13 residues. Germline V gene sequence: CDR1 LNHDA, CDR2 SQIVND (reference sequence). The CDR3 nucleotides are TGTGCCAGCGATCCGGGACAGAACTATGGCTACACCTTC. Encoded protein: CASDPGQNYGYTF.

This clonotype was seen a few times. The chain couples TRBV6-4 to TRBJ2-7; possible D gene TRBD2, 6 bases. The CDR3 is 14 amino acids. Trimming took off 6 bases at V and 5 bases at J, with 17 bases between the two ends. The germline V gene encodes CDR1 MRHNA and CDR2 SNTAGT. CDR3 in DNA: TGTGCCAGCAGGGAAGCCGGGACTCAGCACGAGCAGTACTTC. This translates into CASREAGTQHEQYF.

This clonotype was observed a single time. The rearrangement joins TRBV10-3 to TRBJ2-7; no firm D call. Near its end, the DNA agrees better with TRBJ2-1, so the J call may be wrong. The CDR3 sequence is 13 residues long. Per the germline V gene, CDR1 is ENHRY and CDR2 is SYGVKD. The CDR3, as DNA: TGTGCCATCAGTGAGGCGACTTGGGATGAGCAGTTCTTC. This codes for CAISEATWDEQFF.

The chain uses TRBV20-1 and TRBJ2-7; 9 bases map to TRBD1. In germline, CDR1 is DFQATT, CDR2 SNEGSKA (reference sequence). The CDR3 sequence is 12 residues long. Losses at the gene ends were 7 bases for V and 6 bases for J; bases not matched to a gene: 7. DNA of the CDR3: TGCAGTGTCAGCAAGACAGGGGGCGAGCAGTACTTC. Translation gives CSVSKTGGEQYF.

This clonotype was observed once. This chain uses TRBV29-1 with TRBJ2-7; the D gene could be TRBD1 or TRBD2 (5 bases each). V lost 3 bases and J 7 bases, leaving 10 bases between the germline ends. Germline CDR1 SQVTM, CDR2 ANQGSEA. The CDR3 runs 11 residues. The CDR3 spells CSVEVGEEQYF. CDR3 DNA: TGCAGCGTTGAGGTGGGGGAGGAGCAGTACTTC.

In this sample, this clonotype turned up many times. The junction departs from germline at one end; a sequencing error may be responsible. The chain couples TRBV19 to TRBJ1-1; TRBD1 agrees at 7 bases. The length of the CDR3 is 13 residues. CDR1 is LNHDA, CDR2 SQIVND, per germline (reference sequence). This chain's CDR3 is CASSITGETEAFF. DNA of the CDR3: TGTGCCAGCAGTATTACAGGGGAAACTGAAGCTTTCTTT.